This T cell receptor beta chain was found in a study of T cell responses to AZD1222 COVID-19 vaccine. Study findings and constraints: Seropositive status at baseline applied to only 5 to 7 AZD1222 recipients. Donors were chiefly white British, with a greater number of females, and clonal diversity was perhaps underestimated. Vaccine-associated CD4 TCRs ranged over spike, dominating at 160-218 and 743-854.

Germline V CDR1 and CDR2: LNHDA, SQIVND (reference sequence). The CDR3 covers 14 residues. The V and J ends lost 5 bases and 1 base respectively, with 11 bases between them. Sequenced by immunoSEQ multiplex PCR; TCRdb stores in-frame clones only, minus some. The sample comprises around 130,000 clones, 88% of which are singletons, and roughly 20% rests with the top ten. A remark on this clone: Its target is not known.

Sequences were derived from peripheral blood, sampled on day 0 of MenACWY control vaccination. The rearrangement joins TRBV19 to TRBJ1-1, with TRBD1 as a possible D gene (5 bases). The sequence was obtained from an adult in good health. The CDR3 sequence: CASSPIGQNTEAFF. The CDR3 DNA is TGTGCCAGTAGTCCCATAGGACAGAACACTGAAGCTTTCTTT.